This is a list of T cell receptor beta chains from one sample in a study of technical replicates of blood from a few donors. Produced via immunoSEQ multiplex PCR; TCRdb's table is partial and in-frame only. This repertoire shows roughly 100,000 clones, around 96% found once; its top ten account for approximately 0.35%. What was sequenced was T cells isolated from PBMCs. These receptors all come from a human donor in good health. The CDR3 runs from the conserved cysteine through the conserved F or W. A D gene is named only where the DNA matches it firmly. Clone size appears in some rows only: once, few, many, or a class for an expanded clone.

clone size,D gene,V gene,J gene,CDR3 DNA,CDR3 protein
-,TRBD2,TRBV4-2,TRBJ2-2,TGTGCCAGCAGCCAAGATTTGGCTAGCGGGGGCACCGGGGAGCTGTTTTTT,CASSQDLASGGTGELFF
-,TRBD1,TRBV28,TRBJ2-3,TGTGCCAGCAGTCGCGGGGACAGGGAAACAGATACGCAGTATTTT,CASSRGDRETDTQYF
-,TRBD2,TRBV13,TRBJ2-1,TGTGCCAGCAGCGTATCGCAGCGGGAGTTGAACCATGAGCAGTTCTTC,CASSVSQRELNHEQFF
-,TRBD2,TRBV7-6,TRBJ2-3,TGTGCCAGCAGCTTAGGCATAAGTAGCGGGAGTAGCGCAGATACGCAGTATTTT,CASSLGISSGSSADTQYF
-,TRBD2,TRBV6-5,TRBJ2-3,TGTGCCAGCAGTCTCGACTGGGAGGGTGCAGATACGCAGTATTTT,CASSLDWEGADTQYF
-,-,TRBV7-3,TRBJ2-1,TGTGCCAGCAGCTTATATACTTACAATGAGCAGTTCTTC,CASSLYTYNEQFF
once,-,TRBV9,TRBJ2-1,TGTGCCAGCAGCGTAGGCGCGCGGGACTACAATGAGCAGTTCTTC,CASSVGARDYNEQFF
-,TRBD2,TRBV5-4,TRBJ2-7,TGTGCCAGCAACGGGAGGGGCCAGTACGAGCAGTACTTC,CASNGRGQYEQYF
once,-,TRBV19,TRBJ2-2,TGTGCCAGTACCGGACTCGGCCTACTTAACACCGGGGAGCTGTTTTTT,CASTGLGLLNTGELFF
-,TRBD1,TRBV6-5,TRBJ1-4,TGTGCCAGCAGTTACTCAGGGGACAGGAGCGAAAAACTGTTTTTT,CASSYSGDRSEKLFF
-,TRBD1,TRBV11-3,TRBJ1-3,TGTGCCAGCAGCTTCCACAGGGGGCGAAACACCATATATTTT,CASSFHRGRNTIYF
-,-,TRBV4-1,TRBJ1-1,TGCGCCAGCAGCCCCTTAAGGGGCGTGAACACTGAAGCTTTCTTT,CASSPLRGVNTEAFF
-,-,TRBV11-2,TRBJ1-3,TGTGCCAGCAGCGCCCCGGGGGTTGGAAACACCATATATTTT,CASSAPGVGNTIYF
-,TRBD2,TRBV4-2,TRBJ2-7,TGTGCCAGCAGCCGCAACGACAGGGGAGGGCCGGGACTAGCGGGAGGGGGCTCCTACGAGCAGTACTTC,CASSRNDRGGPGLAGGGSYEQYF
-,-,TRBV7-8,TRBJ1-5,TGTGCCAGCAGCGCGACTCTAACTTTCAGCAATCAGCCCCAGCATTTT,CASSATLTFSNQPQHF
-,TRBD1,TRBV6-1,TRBJ2-7,TGTGCCAGCAGTGAGACAGGGGAGACCTACGAGCAGTACTTC,CASSETGETYEQYF
-,TRBD1,TRBV29-1,TRBJ2-1,TGCAGCGGAAGACAGGGGTCGAATGAGCAGTTCTTC,CSGRQGSNEQFF
-,TRBD1,TRBV19,TRBJ2-7,TGTGCCAGTAGCCCGGACAGGGAACTCTACGAGCAGTACTTC,CASSPDRELYEQYF
once,-,TRBV6-1,TRBJ2-7,TGTGCCAGCAGTCTTGGGACAGAGCAGTACTTC,CASSLGTEQYF
-,-,TRBV5-1,TRBJ2-1,TGCGCCAGCATCCCTAGTTATTCTTCGCATGAGCAGTTCTTC,CASIPSYSSHEQFF
-,-,TRBV30,TRBJ1-1,TGTTCGGGACACTTGAACACTGAAGCTTTCTTT,CSGHLNTEAFF
-,-,TRBV29-1,TRBJ2-7,TGCAGCGTTGGGGGAGGCCGCGGGCCCTCCTACGAGCAGTACTTC,CSVGGGRGPSYEQYF
-,-,TRBV6-6,TRBJ2-4,TGTGCCAGCAGTTACTCAGGGCAGGGGCTAAACATTCAGTACTTC,CASSYSGQGLNIQYF
-,TRBD1,TRBV4-1,TRBJ2-7,TGCGCCAGCAGCCATAACCCTGAGGACAGGTACGAGCAGTACTTC,CASSHNPEDRYEQYF
-,-,TRBV7-2,TRBJ1-5,TGTGCCAGCAGCTTTGCAGGAAATCAGCCCCAGCATTTT,CASSFAGNQPQHF
-,-,TRBV10-2,TRBJ1-1,TGCGCCAGCATTGAGGTTCGGGACACTGAAGCTTTCTTT,CASIEVRDTEAFF
-,-,TRBV5-1,TRBJ2-7,TGCGCCAGCAGCCCGGCGGTCACTCCCTACGAGCAGTACTTC,CASSPAVTPYEQYF
-,TRBD2,TRBV5-8,TRBJ2-5,TGTGCCAGCAGCTTCCTAGCGGGAGGGCGGGAGACCCAGTACTTC,CASSFLAGGRETQYF
-,TRBD2,TRBV7-9,TRBJ2-1,TGTGCCATCCTGGGGGGGAGAAGCAATGAGCAGTTCTTC,CAILGGRSNEQFF
once,-,TRBV28,TRBJ2-3,TGTGCCAGCAGTTTCAGTTCCCCGATTACGCAGTATTTT,CASSFSSPITQYF
-,-,TRBV7-9,TRBJ1-1,TGTGCCAGCAGCTTAAGACAGGCGATGAACACTGAAGCTTTCTTT,CASSLRQAMNTEAFF
-,TRBD1,TRBV9,TRBJ2-7,TGTGCCAGCAGCGCGGGACAGGGGGCGCGGGAGCAGTACTTC,CASSAGQGAREQYF
-,-,TRBV5-4,TRBJ1-1,TGTGCCAGCAGCCGTTGGGGGGACACTGAAGCTTTCTTT,CASSRWGDTEAFF
-,-,TRBV27,TRBJ1-5,TGTGCCAGCAGTTTGGGGGGGACCAATCAGCCCCAGCATTTT,CASSLGGTNQPQHF
-,TRBD1,TRBV5-4,TRBJ2-5,TGTGCCAGCAGCTTGGCCTCAGGGGGTCAAGAGACCCAGTACTTC,CASSLASGGQETQYF
-,TRBD2,TRBV29-1,TRBJ2-3,TGCAGCCTCAGCGGGACCCTTAAGGGCCCAGATACGCAGTATTTT,CSLSGTLKGPDTQYF
-,-,TRBV10-3,TRBJ1-3,TGTGCCATCAGTGAGGGGGCTGGAAACACCATATATTTT,CAISEGAGNTIYF
-,TRBD2,TRBV18,TRBJ2-5,TGTGCCAGCTCACCACCGGGACTAGCGAGAGAGACCCAGTACTTC,CASSPPGLARETQYF
few,-,TRBV10-2,TRBJ1-1,TGCGCCAGCAGTTTGGGGGGAGTAGCTTTCTTT,CASSLGGVAFF
-,-,TRBV10-3,TRBJ2-7,TGTGCCATCACCGGAGTAGAGGGCTACGAGCAGTACTTC,CAITGVEGYEQYF
-,-,TRBV25-1,TRBJ1-2,TGTGCCAGCAGTGGGTTAGCTAACTATGGCTACACCTTC,CASSGLANYGYTF
-,TRBD1,TRBV18,TRBJ1-3,TGTGCCAGCTCACCGGACAGGGCTGGAAACACCATATATTTT,CASSPDRAGNTIYF
-,-,TRBV19,TRBJ2-3,TGTGCCAGTAGTATACGGGGGATGCTAACAGATACGCAGTATTTT,CASSIRGMLTDTQYF
-,-,TRBV7-8,TRBJ1-2,TGTGCCAGCAGCTCGTCCAGATGGGACAAAAATGGCTACACCTTC,CASSSSRWDKNGYTF
-,-,TRBV27,TRBJ2-7,TGTGCCAGCAGCCAAATTCGGGGCGAGCAGTACTTC,CASSQIRGEQYF
-,-,TRBV27,TRBJ1-2,TGTGCCAGCAGCCCGCGGTCAGGGTATAACTATGGCTACACCTTC,CASSPRSGYNYGYTF
-,-,TRBV6-1,TRBJ2-1,TGTGCCAGCAGTGATCTCCTTTACAATGAGCAGTTCTTC,CASSDLLYNEQFF